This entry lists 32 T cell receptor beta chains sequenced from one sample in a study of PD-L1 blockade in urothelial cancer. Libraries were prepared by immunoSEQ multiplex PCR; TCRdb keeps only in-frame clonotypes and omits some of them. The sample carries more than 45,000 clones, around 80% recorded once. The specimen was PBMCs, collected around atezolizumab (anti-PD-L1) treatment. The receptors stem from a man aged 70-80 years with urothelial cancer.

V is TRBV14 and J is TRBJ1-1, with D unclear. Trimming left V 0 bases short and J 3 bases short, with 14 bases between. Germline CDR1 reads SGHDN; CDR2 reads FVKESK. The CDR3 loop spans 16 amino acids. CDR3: CASSQDYGVVHTEAFF. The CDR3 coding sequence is TGTGCCAGCAGCCAAGATTACGGGGTTGTGCACACTGAAGCTTTCTTT.

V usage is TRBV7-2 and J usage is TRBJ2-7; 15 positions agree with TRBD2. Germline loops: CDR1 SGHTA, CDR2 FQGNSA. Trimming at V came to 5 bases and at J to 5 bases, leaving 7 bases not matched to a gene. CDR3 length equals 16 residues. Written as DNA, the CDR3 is TGTGCCAGCAGCGCAAGGACTAGCGGGAGGGACGACGAGCAGTACTTC. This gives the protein CASSARTSGRDDEQYF.

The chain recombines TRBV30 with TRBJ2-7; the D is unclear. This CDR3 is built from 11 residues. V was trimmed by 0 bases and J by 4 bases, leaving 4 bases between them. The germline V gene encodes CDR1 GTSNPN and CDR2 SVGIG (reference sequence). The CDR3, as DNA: TGTGCCTGGAGTGTCGGTTACGAGCAGTACTTC. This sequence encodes CAWSVGYEQYF.

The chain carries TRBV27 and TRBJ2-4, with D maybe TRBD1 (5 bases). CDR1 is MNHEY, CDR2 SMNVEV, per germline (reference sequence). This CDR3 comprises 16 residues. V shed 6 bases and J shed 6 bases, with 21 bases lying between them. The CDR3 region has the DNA TGTGCCAGCAGAACATACAGGAACGAAGGTTTAAACATTCAGTACTTC. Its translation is CASRTYRNEGLNIQYF.

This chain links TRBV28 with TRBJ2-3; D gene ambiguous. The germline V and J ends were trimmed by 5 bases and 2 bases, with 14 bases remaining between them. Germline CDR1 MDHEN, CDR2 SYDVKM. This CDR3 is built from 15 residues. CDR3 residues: CASSRNPKPTDTQYF. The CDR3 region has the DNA TGTGCCAGCAGTCGAAACCCCAAGCCCACAGATACGCAGTATTTT.

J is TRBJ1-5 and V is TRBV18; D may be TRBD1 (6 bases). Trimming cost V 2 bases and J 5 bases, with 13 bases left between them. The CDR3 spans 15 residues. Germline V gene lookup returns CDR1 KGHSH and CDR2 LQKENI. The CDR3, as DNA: TGTGCCAGCTCACCAAACGACAGGAGCCATCAGCCCCAGCATTTT. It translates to CASSPNDRSHQPQHF. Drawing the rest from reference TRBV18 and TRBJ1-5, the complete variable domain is NAGVMQNPRHLVRRRGQEARLRCSPMKGHSHVYWYRQLPEEGLKFMVYLQKENIIDESGMPKERFSAEFPKEGPSILRIQQVVRGDSAAYFCASSPNDRSHQPQHFGDGTRLSIL.

The CDR3 nucleotides read TGTGCCAGTAGTATCAGCGGGGAGAATCAGCCCCAGCATTTT. It specifies CASSISGENQPQHF. The V call is TRBV19, the J call TRBJ1-5; D ambiguous. Deletions cut 3 bases from V and 4 bases from J, with 10 bases between. Looked up from germline, CDR1 is LNHDA and CDR2 is SQIVND (reference sequence). The CDR3 totals 14 residues.

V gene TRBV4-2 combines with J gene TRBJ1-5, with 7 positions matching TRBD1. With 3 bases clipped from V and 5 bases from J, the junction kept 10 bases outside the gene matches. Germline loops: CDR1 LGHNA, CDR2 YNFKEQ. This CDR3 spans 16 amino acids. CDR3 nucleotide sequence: TGTGCCAGCAGCCAGGGTCCGACCAGGGGGGATCAGCCCCAGCATTTT. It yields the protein CASSQGPTRGDQPQHF.

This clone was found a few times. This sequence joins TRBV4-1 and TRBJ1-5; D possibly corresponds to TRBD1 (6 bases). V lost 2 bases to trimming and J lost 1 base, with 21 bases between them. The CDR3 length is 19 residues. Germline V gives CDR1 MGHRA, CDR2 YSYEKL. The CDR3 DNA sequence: TGCGCCAGCAGCCAACCTTCCGGGACACGGGGAGAGAGCAATCAGCCCCAGCATTTT. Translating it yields CASSQPSGTRGESNQPQHF.

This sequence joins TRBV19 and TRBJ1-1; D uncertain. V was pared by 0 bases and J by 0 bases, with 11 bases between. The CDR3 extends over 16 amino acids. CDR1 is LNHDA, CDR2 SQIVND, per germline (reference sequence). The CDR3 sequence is CASSIDHVQLNTEAFF. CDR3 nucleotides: TGTGCCAGTAGTATAGATCATGTACAGCTGAACACTGAAGCTTTCTTT.

This CDR3 is CASSWIGQGRTGELFF. The CDR3 region has the DNA TGTGCCAGCAGTTGGATCGGACAGGGACGAACCGGGGAGCTGTTTTTT. This chain joins TRBV28 and TRBJ2-2, with 8 bases fitting TRBD1. The J segment lost 5 bases and the V segment lost 4 bases, leaving 9 bases of the junction unmatched. The germline V gene encodes CDR1 MDHEN and CDR2 SYDVKM. The CDR3 runs 16 residues.

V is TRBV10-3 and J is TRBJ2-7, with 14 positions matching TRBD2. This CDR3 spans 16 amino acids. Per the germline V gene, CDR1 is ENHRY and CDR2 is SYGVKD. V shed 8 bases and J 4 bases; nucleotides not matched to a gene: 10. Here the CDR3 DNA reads TGTGCCATCCGATCGGGACTAGCGGGAGTAACTTACGAGCAGTACTTC. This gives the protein CAIRSGLAGVTYEQYF.

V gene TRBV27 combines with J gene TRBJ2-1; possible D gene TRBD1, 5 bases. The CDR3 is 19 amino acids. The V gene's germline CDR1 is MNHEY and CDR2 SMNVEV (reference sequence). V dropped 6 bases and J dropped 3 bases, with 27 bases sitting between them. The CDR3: CASRNDSGPPYPFYNEQFF. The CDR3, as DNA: TGTGCCAGCAGAAACGACAGTGGGCCCCCTTATCCTTTCTACAATGAGCAGTTCTTC.

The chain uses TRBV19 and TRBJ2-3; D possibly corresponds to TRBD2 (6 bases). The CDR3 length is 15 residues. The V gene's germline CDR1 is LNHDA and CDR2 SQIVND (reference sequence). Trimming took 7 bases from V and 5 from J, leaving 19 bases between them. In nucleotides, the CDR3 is TGTGCCAGTATGGAGACTAGTTCGAGGCAAGATACGCAGTATTTT. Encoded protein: CASMETSSRQDTQYF.

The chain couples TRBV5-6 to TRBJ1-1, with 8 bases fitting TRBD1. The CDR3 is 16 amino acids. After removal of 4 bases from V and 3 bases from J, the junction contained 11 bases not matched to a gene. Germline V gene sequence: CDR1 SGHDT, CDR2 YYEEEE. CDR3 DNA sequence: TGTGCCAGCAGCCTTATCAGACAGGGGCGAGACACTGAAGCTTTCTTT. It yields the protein CASSLIRQGRDTEAFF. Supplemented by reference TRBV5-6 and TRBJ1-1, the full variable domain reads DAGVTQSPTHLIKTRGQQVTLRCSPKSGHDTVSWYQQALGQGPQFIFQYYEEEERQRGNFPDRFSGHQFPNYSSELNVNALLLGDSALYLCASSLIRQGRDTEAFFGQGTRLTVV.

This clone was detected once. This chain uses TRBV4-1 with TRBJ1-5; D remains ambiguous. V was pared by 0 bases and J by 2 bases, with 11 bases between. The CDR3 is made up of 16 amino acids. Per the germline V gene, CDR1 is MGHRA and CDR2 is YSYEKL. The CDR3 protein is CASSQDGGLGNQPQHF. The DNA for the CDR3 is TGCGCCAGCAGCCAAGATGGAGGGTTGGGCAATCAGCCCCAGCATTTT.

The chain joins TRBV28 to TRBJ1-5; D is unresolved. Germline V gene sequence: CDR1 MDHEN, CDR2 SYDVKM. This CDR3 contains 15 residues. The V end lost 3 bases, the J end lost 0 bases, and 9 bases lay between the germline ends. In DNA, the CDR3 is TGTGCCAGCAGTTTGAGGACTGCTAGCAATCAGCCCCAGCATTTT. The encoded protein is CASSLRTASNQPQHF.

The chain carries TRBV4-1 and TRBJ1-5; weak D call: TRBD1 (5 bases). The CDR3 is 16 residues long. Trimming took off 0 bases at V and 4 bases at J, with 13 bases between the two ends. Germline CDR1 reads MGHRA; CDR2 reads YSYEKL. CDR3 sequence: CASSQDLGRVNQPQHF. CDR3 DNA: TGCGCCAGCAGCCAAGATTTAGGCAGGGTTAATCAGCCCCAGCATTTT.

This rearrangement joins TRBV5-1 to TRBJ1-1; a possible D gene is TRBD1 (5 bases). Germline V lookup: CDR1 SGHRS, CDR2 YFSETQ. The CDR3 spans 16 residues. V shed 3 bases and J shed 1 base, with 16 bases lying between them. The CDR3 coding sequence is TGCGCCAGCAGCTCGAGCAGGGTTGGGGCGAACACTGAAGCTTTCTTT. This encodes CASSSSRVGANTEAFF.

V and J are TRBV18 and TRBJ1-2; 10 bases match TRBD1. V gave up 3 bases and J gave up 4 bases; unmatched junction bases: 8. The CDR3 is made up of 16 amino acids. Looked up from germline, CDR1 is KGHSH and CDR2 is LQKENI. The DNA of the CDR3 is TGTGCCAGCTCACCGGGACAGGGGCGCGGTAGCTATGGCTACACCTTC. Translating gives CASSPGQGRGSYGYTF.

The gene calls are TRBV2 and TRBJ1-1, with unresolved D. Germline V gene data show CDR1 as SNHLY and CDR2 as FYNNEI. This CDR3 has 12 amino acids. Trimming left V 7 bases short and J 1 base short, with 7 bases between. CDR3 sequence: CASINRNTEAFF. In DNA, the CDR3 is TGTGCCAGCATTAACAGGAACACTGAAGCTTTCTTT.

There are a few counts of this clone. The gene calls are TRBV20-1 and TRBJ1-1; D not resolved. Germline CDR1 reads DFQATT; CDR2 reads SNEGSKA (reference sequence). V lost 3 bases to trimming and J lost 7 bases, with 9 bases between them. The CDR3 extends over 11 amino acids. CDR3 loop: CSASPGLEAFF. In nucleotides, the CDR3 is TGCAGTGCTAGTCCCGGACTTGAAGCTTTCTTT.

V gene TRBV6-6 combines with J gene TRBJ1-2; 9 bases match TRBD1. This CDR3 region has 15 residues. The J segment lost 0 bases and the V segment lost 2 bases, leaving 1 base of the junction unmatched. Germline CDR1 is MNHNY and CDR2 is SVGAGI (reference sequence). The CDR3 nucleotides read TGTGCCAGCAGTTACGGGGACAGGGCTAACTATGGCTACACCTTC. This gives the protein CASSYGDRANYGYTF.

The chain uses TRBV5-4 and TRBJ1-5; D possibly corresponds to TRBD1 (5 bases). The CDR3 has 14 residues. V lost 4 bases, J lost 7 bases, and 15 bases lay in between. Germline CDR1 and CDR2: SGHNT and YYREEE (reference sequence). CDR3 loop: CASSLGLKGQPQHF. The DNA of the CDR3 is TGTGCCAGCAGCCTGGGACTTAAGGGGCAGCCCCAGCATTTT. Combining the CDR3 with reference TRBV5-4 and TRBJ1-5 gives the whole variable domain ETGVTQSPTHLIKTRGQQVTLRCSSQSGHNTVSWYQQALGQGPQFIFQYYREEENGRGNFPPRFSGLQFPNYSSELNVNALELDDSALYLCASSLGLKGQPQHFGDGTRLSIL.

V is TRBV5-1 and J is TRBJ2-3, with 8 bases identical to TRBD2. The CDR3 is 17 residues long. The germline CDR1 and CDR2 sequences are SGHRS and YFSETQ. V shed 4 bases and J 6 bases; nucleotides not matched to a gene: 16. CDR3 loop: CASSGGTSGIGMDTQYF. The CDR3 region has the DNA TGCGCCAGCAGCGGGGGTACTAGCGGAATAGGCATGGATACGCAGTATTTT.

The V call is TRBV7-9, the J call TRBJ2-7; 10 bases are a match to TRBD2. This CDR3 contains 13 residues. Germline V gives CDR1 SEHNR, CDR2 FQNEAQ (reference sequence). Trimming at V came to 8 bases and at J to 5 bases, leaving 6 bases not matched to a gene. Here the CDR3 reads CASGASGSDEQYF. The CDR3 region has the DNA TGTGCCAGCGGGGCTAGCGGGAGCGACGAGCAGTACTTC.

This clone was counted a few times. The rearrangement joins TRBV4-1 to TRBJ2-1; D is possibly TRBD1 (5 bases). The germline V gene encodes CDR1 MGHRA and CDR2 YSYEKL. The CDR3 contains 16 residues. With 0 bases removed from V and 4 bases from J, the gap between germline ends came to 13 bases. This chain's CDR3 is CASSQEWGGSYNEQFF. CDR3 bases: TGCGCCAGCAGCCAAGAATGGGGCGGTTCGTACAATGAGCAGTTCTTC.

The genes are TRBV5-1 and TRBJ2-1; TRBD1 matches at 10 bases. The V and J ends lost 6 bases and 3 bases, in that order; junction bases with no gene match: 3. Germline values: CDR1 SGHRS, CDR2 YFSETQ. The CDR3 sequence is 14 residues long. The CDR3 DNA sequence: TGCGCCAGCACTGACAGGGGGCTCTACAATGAGCAGTTCTTC. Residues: CASTDRGLYNEQFF.

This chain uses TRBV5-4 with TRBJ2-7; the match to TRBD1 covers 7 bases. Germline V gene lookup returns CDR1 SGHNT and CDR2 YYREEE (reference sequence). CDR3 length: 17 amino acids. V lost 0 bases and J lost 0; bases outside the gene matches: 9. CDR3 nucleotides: TGTGCCAGCAGCTTGGGCATTACAGGGGTGCTCTCCTACGAGCAGTACTTC. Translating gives CASSLGITGVLSYEQYF.

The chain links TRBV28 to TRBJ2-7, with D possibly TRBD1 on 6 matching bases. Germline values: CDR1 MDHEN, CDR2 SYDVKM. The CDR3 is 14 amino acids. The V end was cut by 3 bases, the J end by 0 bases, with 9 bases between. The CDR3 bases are TGTGCCAGCAGTTTGAACAGGGCCTCCTACGAGCAGTACTTC. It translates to CASSLNRASYEQYF.

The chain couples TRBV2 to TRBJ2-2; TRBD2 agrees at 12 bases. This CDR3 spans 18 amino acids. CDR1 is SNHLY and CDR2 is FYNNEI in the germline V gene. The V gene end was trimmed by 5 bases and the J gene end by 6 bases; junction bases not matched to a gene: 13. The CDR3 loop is CASSHSLAGGAPAGELFF. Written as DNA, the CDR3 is TGTGCCAGCAGTCACTCACTAGCGGGAGGTGCTCCCGCCGGGGAGCTGTTTTTT.

The CDR3 DNA reads TGTGCCAGCAGTCGAGACAGATTAAATCAGCCCCAGCATTTT. Translated, it gives CASSRDRLNQPQHF. The genes are TRBV27 and TRBJ1-5; possible D gene TRBD1, 5 bases. V dropped 5 bases and J dropped 4 bases, with 12 bases sitting between them. In germline, CDR1 is MNHEY, CDR2 SMNVEV (reference sequence). The CDR3 spans 14 residues.